These 5 T cell receptor beta chains were sequenced from one sample in a study of T cell repertoires and Cas9 in healthy adults. Sequenced by immunoSEQ multiplex PCR; TCRdb stores in-frame clones only, minus some. In the table there are more than 13,000 clones, around 90% of which are singletons. What was sequenced was Tregs (CD4+, CD25+, CD127-, CD137-, CD154-) from PBMCs; culture status not recorded. The source of these receptors is a human donor in good health.

This clone was counted only a few times. The chain uses TRBV5-5 and TRBJ2-1; 10 positions match TRBD1. V lost 0 bases, J lost 10 bases, and 4 bases stayed unmatched. The CDR3 covers 14 residues. The germline gives CDR1 SGHKS, CDR2 YYEKEE (reference sequence). The CDR3 DNA reads as TGTGCCAGCAGCTTGGCGGGACAGGGGAGGGAGCAGTTCTTC. Translation gives CASSLAGQGREQFF.

This clone was counted between two and nine times. The chain is built from TRBV5-1 and TRBJ2-3, with 8 positions matching TRBD1. CDR1 is SGHRS and CDR2 is YFSETQ in the germline V gene. CDR3 length: 15 residues. With 2 bases clipped from V and 1 base from J, the junction kept 3 bases outside the gene matches. The CDR3 protein is CASSLQGVGTDTQYF. CDR3 bases: TGCGCCAGCAGCTTACAGGGGGTGGGCACAGATACGCAGTATTTT.

The chain carries TRBV5-1 and TRBJ2-3, with D possibly being TRBD1 (7 bases). Germline V gene lookup returns CDR1 SGHRS and CDR2 YFSETQ. The CDR3 covers 16 residues. Trimming cost V 4 bases and J 0 bases, with 15 bases left between them. The CDR3 is CASSLAGQPSTDTQYF. The CDR3, as DNA: TGCGCCAGCAGCCTGGCGGGACAGCCGAGCACAGATACGCAGTATTTT.

The chain employs TRBV5-1 and TRBJ2-3; D might be TRBD1 (5 bases). Germline V gene sequence: CDR1 SGHRS, CDR2 YFSETQ. The CDR3 runs to 12 residues. The V gene lost 4 bases and the J gene lost 3 bases, with 6 bases spanning the gap. The CDR3 DNA reads TGCGCCAGCAGCCCAGGGACAGATACGCAGTATTTT. This codes for CASSPGTDTQYF.

V and J are TRBV11-1 and TRBJ2-1; D is unclear. Germline V CDR1 and CDR2: SGHAT, FQDESV (reference sequence). Trimming left V 3 bases short and J 7 bases short, with 4 bases between. The CDR3 is made up of 11 amino acids. The CDR3 DNA reads as TGTGCCAGCAGCTTTCTGAATGAGCAGTTCTTC. Translating it yields CASSFLNEQFF. The whole variable domain, remainder taken from reference TRBV11-1 and TRBJ2-1, is EAEVAQSPRYKITEKSQAVAFWCDPISGHATLYWYRQILGQGPELLVQFQDESVVDDSQLPKDRFSAERLKGVDSTLKIQPAELGDSAMYLCASSFLNEQFFGPGTRLTVL.